This TCR beta chain was captured by sequencing in a study of T cell changes during pregnancy in multiple sclerosis. Libraries were prepared by immunoSEQ multiplex PCR; TCRdb keeps only in-frame clonotypes and omits some of them. The table includes 75,000 to 95,000 clones, approximately 89% detected once. With V trimmed by 2 bases and J by 6 bases, 4 bases remained unmatched. CDR1 is SGHRS, CDR2 YFSETQ, per germline. This CDR3 contains 15 residues. The chain links TRBV5-1 to TRBJ2-2; 10 bases are shared with TRBD2. The sequence came from a female donor with multiple sclerosis, enrolled in a pregnancy study. The starting material was peripheral blood, obtained before pregnancy. The CDR3 bases are TGCGCCAGCAGCTTCACTAGCGGGAATGCCGGGGAGCTGTTTTTT. Encoded protein: CASSFTSGNAGELFF.